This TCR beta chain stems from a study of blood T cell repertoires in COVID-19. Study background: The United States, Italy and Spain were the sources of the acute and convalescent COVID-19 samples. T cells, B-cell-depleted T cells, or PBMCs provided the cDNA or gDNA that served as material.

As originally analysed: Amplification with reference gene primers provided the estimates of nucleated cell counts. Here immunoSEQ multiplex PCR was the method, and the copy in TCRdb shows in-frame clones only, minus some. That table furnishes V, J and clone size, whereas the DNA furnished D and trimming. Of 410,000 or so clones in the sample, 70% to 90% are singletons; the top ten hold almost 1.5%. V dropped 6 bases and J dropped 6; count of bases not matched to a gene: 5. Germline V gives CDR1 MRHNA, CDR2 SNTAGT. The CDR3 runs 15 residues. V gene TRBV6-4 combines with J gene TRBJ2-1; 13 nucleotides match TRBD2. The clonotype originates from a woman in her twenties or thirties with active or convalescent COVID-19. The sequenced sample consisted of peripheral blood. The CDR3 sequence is CASSLLAGGLNEQFF. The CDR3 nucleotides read TGTGCCAGCAGCCTACTAGCGGGGGGGCTCAATGAGCAGTTCTTC.